The T cell receptor (beta chain) described here comes from a study of cytomegalovirus exposure and HLA in healthy donors. As for this clone: The same CDR3 can be traced to other DNA sequences in this sample.

V gave up 1 base and J gave up 1 base, with 7 bases separating them. The CDR3 length is 14 residues. CDR1 SGHAT and CDR2 FQNNGV come from the germline V gene. Researchers ran the PCR with 60 Vbeta and 13 Jbeta primers. Generated by immunoSEQ multiplex PCR, the TCRdb table keeps only in-frame clones and is missing some. The sample includes about 210,000 clones, 75% to 80% of them seen just once. The sequencing input was PBMCs. V is TRBV11-2 and J is TRBJ2-5; no clear D gene. This clonotype was sampled from a male donor in good health and CMV-seronegative. The CDR3 coding sequence is TGTGCCAGCAGCTTAGTTGGGCGCCAAGAGACCCAGTACTTC. Amino acid sequence: CASSLVGRQETQYF.